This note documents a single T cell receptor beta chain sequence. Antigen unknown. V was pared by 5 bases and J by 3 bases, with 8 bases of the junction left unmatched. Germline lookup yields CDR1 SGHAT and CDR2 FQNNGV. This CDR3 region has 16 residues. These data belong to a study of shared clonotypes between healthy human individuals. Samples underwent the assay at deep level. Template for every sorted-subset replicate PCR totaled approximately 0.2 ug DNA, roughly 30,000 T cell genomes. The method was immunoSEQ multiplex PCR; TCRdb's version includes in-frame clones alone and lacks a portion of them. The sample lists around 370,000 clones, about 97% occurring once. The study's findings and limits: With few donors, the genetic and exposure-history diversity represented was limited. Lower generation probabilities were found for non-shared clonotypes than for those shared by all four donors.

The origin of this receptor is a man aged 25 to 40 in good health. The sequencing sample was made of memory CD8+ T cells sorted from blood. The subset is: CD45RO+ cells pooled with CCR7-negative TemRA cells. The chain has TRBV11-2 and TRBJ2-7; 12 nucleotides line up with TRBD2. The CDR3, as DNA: TGTGCCAGCAGCGCGGACCTAGCGGGAGGGGTCTACGAGCAGTACTTC. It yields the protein CASSADLAGGVYEQYF.